A single sample is the source of the 28 T cell receptor beta chains below, sequenced in a study of blood T cell repertoires in COVID-19. The data were produced by immunoSEQ multiplex PCR, yet TCRdb's version contains in-frame clones alone and is incomplete. The table records approximately 180,000 clones, around 87% of them present only once. The sample comprised peripheral blood. The source is a man in his forties with active or convalescent COVID-19.

The chain uses TRBV4-1 and TRBJ1-5, with TRBD1 matching 12 bases. V gave up 3 bases and J gave up 1 base; unmatched junction bases: 7. Germline loops: CDR1 MGHRA, CDR2 YSYEKL. The CDR3 runs to 18 residues. The CDR3 sequence: CASSHGTGGIWSNQPQHF. As DNA, the CDR3 is TGCGCCAGCAGCCATGGGACAGGGGGCATTTGGAGCAATCAGCCCCAGCATTTT.

The CDR3 DNA reads as TGTGCCAGCAGCGGCAGGGGGAATGAAAAACTGTTTTTT. This encodes CASSGRGNEKLFF. The J gene is TRBJ1-4, the V gene TRBV7-6; 7 positions match TRBD1. The CDR3 length is 13 residues. Unmatched junction bases numbered 2, after V lost 5 bases and J lost 5 bases. Germline V lookup: CDR1 SGHVS, CDR2 FNYEAQ.

The chain links TRBV2 to TRBJ2-3, with D unresolved. This CDR3 region has 12 residues. V dropped 3 bases and J dropped 10 bases, with 11 bases sitting between them. The germline gives CDR1 SNHLY, CDR2 FYNNEI. The CDR3 DNA is TGTGCCAGCAGTGAGGTCGGGTCGGCGCAGTATTTT. Translating gives CASSEVGSAQYF.

The V and J genes are TRBV24-1 and TRBJ2-1; 13 nucleotides agree with TRBD2. V trimming: 5 bases; J trimming: 6 bases; junction bases outside the gene matches: 12. Germline values: CDR1 KGHDR, CDR2 SFDVKD. The CDR3 is 18 amino acids. The CDR3 nucleotides are TGTGCCACCAGTGGCAACCTTCAACTAGCGGGGGGGCCCAATGAGCAGTTCTTC. Translation gives CATSGNLQLAGGPNEQFF.

V and J are TRBV6-2 or TRBV6-3 and TRBJ2-5; 9 bases line up with TRBD2. The germline V gene has CDR1 MNHEY and CDR2 SVGEGT. The CDR3 covers 15 residues. Trimming took 5 bases from V and 1 from J; bases not matched to a gene: 5. CDR3 in DNA: TGTGCCAGCAGTCTAGCGGGACCGCCCCAAGAGACCCAGTACTTC. It encodes CASSLAGPPQETQYF.

CDR3 coding DNA: TGTGCCAGCTCCCCGACGACCGGACAAGGAGGCTACACCTTC. Translation gives CASSPTTGQGGYTF. This sequence joins TRBV7-6 and TRBJ1-2, with D perhaps TRBD1 (5 bases). Per germline, CDR1 SGHVS and CDR2 FNYEAQ. V shed 8 bases and J shed 8 bases, with 21 bases lying between them. This CDR3 spans 14 amino acids.

The chain links TRBV13 to TRBJ2-7; TRBD2 matches 15 bases. Per the germline V gene, CDR1 is PRHDT and CDR2 is FYEKMQ (reference sequence). The CDR3 runs 18 residues. After removal of 5 bases from V and 0 bases from J, the junction contained 8 bases not matched to a gene. CDR3 region: CASSTSGTSGGNSYEQYF. For the CDR3, the DNA is TGTGCCAGCAGCACATCCGGGACTAGCGGGGGGAACTCCTACGAGCAGTACTTC.

This clone was seen just once. V and J are TRBV6-1 and TRBJ2-2, with TRBD2 matching over 11 bases. The CDR3 runs to 16 residues. The germline CDR1 and CDR2 sequences are MNHNS and SASEGT. The V segment lost 0 bases and the J segment 7 bases; nucleotides outside the gene matches: 4. The CDR3 region is CASSEARLAGGGELFF. CDR3 coding DNA: TGTGCCAGCAGTGAAGCCAGGCTAGCGGGGGGCGGGGAGCTGTTTTTT.

CDR3: CSVSAQTGGSYYGYTF. As DNA, the CDR3 is TGCAGCGTTAGTGCTCAGACAGGGGGCAGCTACTATGGCTACACCTTC. The V gene is TRBV29-1, the J gene TRBJ1-2; TRBD1 matches 10 bases. The CDR3 has 16 residues. V lost 5 bases and J lost 3; bases outside the gene matches: 12. CDR1 is SQVTM and CDR2 is ANQGSEA in the germline V gene.

This chain uses TRBV5-1 with TRBJ2-7; D uncertain. Deletions cut 3 bases from V and 0 bases from J, with 19 bases between. This CDR3 has 17 residues. CDR1 is SGHRS, CDR2 YFSETQ, per germline. Written as DNA, the CDR3 is TGCGCCAGCAGCTCCACCCAGACACCGGCCAACTCCTACGAGCAGTACTTC. Encoded protein: CASSSTQTPANSYEQYF.

The V and J genes are TRBV9 and TRBJ1-3; tentatively, D is TRBD1 (5 bases). Germline V lookup: CDR1 SGDLS, CDR2 YYNGEE. V lost 0 bases and J lost 1, with 5 bases in between. The CDR3 totals 14 residues. The chain's CDR3 is CASSVGQSGNTIYF. The CDR3 coding sequence is TGTGCCAGCAGCGTAGGACAGTCTGGAAACACCATATATTTT.

Regarding this clone: The identical CDR3 is also encoded by other nucleotide sequences in the sample. The chain combines TRBV4-2 with TRBJ2-2; 7 nucleotides agree with TRBD2. V trimming: 1 base; J trimming: 5 bases; junction bases outside the gene matches: 7. Germline V CDR1 and CDR2: LGHNA, YNFKEQ. The CDR3 loop spans 16 amino acids. For the CDR3, the DNA is TGTGCCAGCAGCCAAGGAACGGGGGGTGGGACCGGGGAGCTGTTTTTT. As protein: CASSQGTGGGTGELFF.

This clone was found a few times. The chain links TRBV2 to TRBJ2-1; 7 positions agree with TRBD2. The ends lost 2 bases at V and 7 bases at J; junction bases unmatched: 2. Germline V gene sequence: CDR1 SNHLY, CDR2 FYNNEI. This CDR3 has 13 amino acids. The CDR3 protein is CASSEWGGNEQFF. The CDR3 nucleotides read TGTGCCAGCAGTGAATGGGGGGGAAATGAGCAGTTCTTC.

This clone showed up just once. The V call is TRBV20-1, the J call TRBJ2-7; 10 bases are a match to TRBD2. Germline V lookup: CDR1 DFQATT, CDR2 SNEGSKA (reference sequence). This CDR3 spans 13 amino acids. V lost 3 bases to trimming and J lost 3 bases; unmatched junction nucleotides: 2. The CDR3 DNA reads TGCAGTGCTAGTCTAGCGGGAGACTACGAGCAGTACTTC. It yields the protein CSASLAGDYEQYF.

The rearrangement uses TRBV19 and TRBJ2-7; TRBD1 matches at 8 bases. The V and J ends lost 3 bases and 7 bases, in that order; junction bases with no gene match: 23. The CDR3 totals 19 residues. Germline CDR1 and CDR2: LNHDA and SQIVND (reference sequence). CDR3 DNA: TGTGCCAGTAGTATTAACCACCGACAGGGGCCCGGAGCCTTAGGAGAGCAGTACTTC. It specifies CASSINHRQGPGALGEQYF. Variable domain in full (rest from reference TRBV19 and TRBJ2-7): DGGITQSPKYLFRKEGQNVTLSCEQNLNHDAMYWYRQDPGQGLRLIYYSQIVNDFQKGDIAEGYSVSREKKESFPLTVTSAQKNPTAFYLCASSINHRQGPGALGEQYFGPGTRLTVT.

The genes are TRBV18 and TRBJ2-1; 8 bases match TRBD2. In germline, CDR1 is KGHSH, CDR2 LQKENI. This CDR3 has 16 residues. Trimming cost V 0 bases and J 4 bases; bases outside gene matches: 5. The CDR3 sequence is CASSPPSGGTYNEQFF. The CDR3 bases are TGTGCCAGCTCACCACCATCGGGGGGGACATACAATGAGCAGTTCTTC.

The J gene is TRBJ2-3, the V gene TRBV29-1, with 9 bases aligning to TRBD2. The CDR3 length is 14 residues. V lost 0 bases to trimming and J lost 6 bases; unmatched junction nucleotides: 4. Germline assignment: CDR1 SQVTM and CDR2 ANQGSEA. The DNA of the CDR3 is TGCAGCGTTGAAGATGGGCTAGCGGGGGATACGCAGTATTTT. Encoded protein: CSVEDGLAGDTQYF.

The chain recombines TRBV24-1 with TRBJ2-7; TRBD2 is a possible D gene (5 bases). The ends were cut back, 7 bases at V and 6 bases at J, with 12 bases in the middle. Looked up from germline, CDR1 is KGHDR and CDR2 is SFDVKD. This CDR3 contains 12 residues. Written as DNA, the CDR3 is TGTGCCACCAGCCCCCCGGGGATCGAGCAGTACTTC. This codes for CATSPPGIEQYF.

This chain connects TRBV5-4 to TRBJ2-7; 11 bases match TRBD1. With 0 bases clipped from V and 3 bases from J, the junction kept 5 bases outside the gene matches. CDR1 is SGHNT, CDR2 YYREEE, per germline (reference sequence). CDR3 length equals 16 residues. The CDR3 sequence is CASSLGEGQGDYEQYF. CDR3 bases: TGTGCCAGCAGCTTGGGCGAGGGACAGGGGGACTACGAGCAGTACTTC.

The chain recombines TRBV11-3 with TRBJ2-3; the match to TRBD1 covers 10 bases. CDR1 and CDR2 from the germline V gene are SGHNT and YENEEA. Trimming removed 5 bases from V and 2 bases from J; junction bases left unmatched: 1. The CDR3 runs 14 residues. This chain's CDR3 is CASSRQGATDTQYF. CDR3 sequence (DNA): TGTGCCAGCAGCCGACAGGGGGCCACAGATACGCAGTATTTT.

V gene TRBV7-9 combines with J gene TRBJ1-2, with 10 bases matching TRBD1. The trim removed 3 bases at V and 5 bases at J, leaving 0 bases unmatched. Per the germline V gene, CDR1 is SEHNR and CDR2 is FQNEAQ (reference sequence). The CDR3 spans 13 residues. CDR3 amino acids: CASSLGQGYGYTF. Here the CDR3 DNA reads TGTGCCAGCAGCTTGGGACAGGGGTATGGCTACACCTTC.

The gene calls are TRBV4-1 and TRBJ2-1; no firm D call. CDR1 is MGHRA and CDR2 is YSYEKL in the germline V gene. Deletions cut 1 base from V and 10 bases from J, with 5 bases between. The CDR3 has 11 residues. The CDR3 DNA sequence: TGCGCCAGCAGCCAAGGTCCGGAGCAGTTCTTC. Its protein is CASSQGPEQFF.

V is TRBV30 and J is TRBJ2-3; D is unresolved. This CDR3 spans 13 amino acids. Germline loops: CDR1 GTSNPN, CDR2 SVGIG (reference sequence). Trimming removed 3 bases from V and 0 bases from J, with 7 bases in between. This CDR3 reads CAWRIRSTDTQYF. DNA for the CDR3: TGTGCCTGGAGAATCCGGAGCACAGATACGCAGTATTTT.

The V gene is TRBV2, the J gene TRBJ2-3; 8 bases are shared with TRBD1. The ends lost 3 bases at V and 5 bases at J; junction bases unmatched: 7. Germline V gene sequence: CDR1 SNHLY, CDR2 FYNNEI. This CDR3 region has 15 residues. CDR3 residues: CASSETGEAGDTQYF. The CDR3 DNA is TGTGCCAGCAGTGAGACAGGGGAGGCGGGAGATACGCAGTATTTT.

V gene TRBV4-2 combines with J gene TRBJ1-5; 7 bases map to TRBD1. The V segment lost 3 bases and the J segment 2 bases; nucleotides outside the gene matches: 7. Germline V gene data show CDR1 as LGHNA and CDR2 as YNFKEQ. This CDR3 has 16 residues. The CDR3 region is CASSHTGDKGNQPQHF. Written as DNA, the CDR3 is TGTGCCAGCAGCCATACAGGGGATAAAGGCAATCAGCCCCAGCATTTT.

The chain employs TRBV20-1 and TRBJ1-5; D ambiguous. V was clipped by 3 bases and J by 3 bases, with 12 bases between them. This CDR3 contains 14 residues. Germline values: CDR1 DFQATT, CDR2 SNEGSKA (reference sequence). CDR3 coding DNA: TGCAGTGCTAGTCGGCCAGGCTACAATCAGCCCCAGCATTTT. Its translation is CSASRPGYNQPQHF.

This chain joins TRBV30 and TRBJ1-2, with 12 bases that match TRBD1. The CDR3 spans 13 residues. The germline gives CDR1 GTSNPN, CDR2 SVGIG (reference sequence). Trimming took 5 bases from V and 8 from J; bases not matched to a gene: 6. The CDR3 sequence: CAWGGQGAWGYTF. As DNA, the CDR3 is TGTGCCTGGGGGGGACAGGGGGCCTGGGGCTACACCTTC.

This clone was seen a single time. The chain joins TRBV7-2 to TRBJ1-2; D remains ambiguous. This CDR3 spans 12 amino acids. V dropped 5 bases and J dropped 2 bases, with 6 bases sitting between them. From germline, CDR1 is SGHTA and CDR2 FQGNSA. The CDR3 loop is CASSPTNYGYTF. DNA for the CDR3: TGTGCCAGCAGCCCTACCAACTATGGCTACACCTTC.